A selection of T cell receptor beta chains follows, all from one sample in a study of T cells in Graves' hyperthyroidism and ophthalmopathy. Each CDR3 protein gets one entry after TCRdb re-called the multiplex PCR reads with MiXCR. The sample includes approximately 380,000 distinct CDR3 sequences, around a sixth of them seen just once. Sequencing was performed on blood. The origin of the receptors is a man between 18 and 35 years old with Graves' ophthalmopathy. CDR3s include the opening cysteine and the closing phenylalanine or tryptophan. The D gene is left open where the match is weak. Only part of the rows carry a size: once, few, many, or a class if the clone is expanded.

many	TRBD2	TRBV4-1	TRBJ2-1	TGCGCCAGCAGCCAAAGGACTAGCGGGGGCGATGAGCAGTTCTTC	CASSQRTSGGDEQFF
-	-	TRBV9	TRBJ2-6	TGTGCCAGCAGCGTTTTCCCTTCTGGGGCCAACGTCCTGACTTTC	CASSVFPSGANVLTF
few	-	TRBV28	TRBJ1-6	TGTGCCAGCAGGGGGGGGGGCGGGTTCGATTCACCCCTCCACTTT	CASRGGGGFDSPLHF
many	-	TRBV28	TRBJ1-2	TGTGCCAGCAGTTTTGGAACACCGGGTAACTATGGCTACACCTTC	CASSFGTPGNYGYTF
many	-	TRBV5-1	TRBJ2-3	TGCGCCAGCAGCTCATTTAACAGGGTTGAGGCAGATACGCAGTATTTT	CASSSFNRVEADTQYF
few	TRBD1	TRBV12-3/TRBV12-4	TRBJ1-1	TGTGCCAGCACCCGGGACAGGGCCGTCACTGAAGCTTTCTTT	CASTRDRAVTEAFF
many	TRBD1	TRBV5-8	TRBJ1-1	TGTGCCAGCAGCATGGACAGGACGAACACTGAAGCTTTCTTT	CASSMDRTNTEAFF
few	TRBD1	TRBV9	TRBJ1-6	TGTGCCAGCAGCGAACAGGGGTTGCAAAATTCACCCCTCCACTTT	CASSEQGLQNSPLHF
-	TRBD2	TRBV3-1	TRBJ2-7	TGTGCCAGCAGCCGTGGGACTAGCGGGGGGTTCTCCTACGAGCAGTACTTC	CASSRGTSGGFSYEQYF
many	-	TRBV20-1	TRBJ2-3	TGCAGTGCTAGTGCAGATACGCAGTATTTT	CSASADTQYF
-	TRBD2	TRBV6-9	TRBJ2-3	TGTGCCAACACTTGGTTTAGGCGGGGGGCCCCAGATACGCAGTATTTT	CANTWFRRGAPDTQYF
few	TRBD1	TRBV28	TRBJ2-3	TGTGCCAGCAGTCCTCGAGGACAGGGGTGGGACACAGATACGCAGTATTTT	CASSPRGQGWDTDTQYF
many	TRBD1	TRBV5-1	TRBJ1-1	TGCGCCAGCAGCTTGGAATTCAGGGGGGTTGAAGCTTTCTTT	CASSLEFRGVEAFF
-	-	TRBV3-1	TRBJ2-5	TGTGCCAGCAGCCAAGCCGGGACTGGAGAGACCCAGTACTTC	CASSQAGTGETQYF
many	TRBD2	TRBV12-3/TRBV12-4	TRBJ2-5	TGTGCCAGCAGTTTAGCGCAACTAGCGGGGGTTTACTTC	CASSLAQLAGVYF
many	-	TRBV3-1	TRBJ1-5	TGTGCCAGCAGCCAAGGGCAGCAGCCCCAGCATTTT	CASSQGQQPQHF
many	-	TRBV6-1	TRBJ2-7	TGTGCCAGCAGTCCCCGTATAGCCTACGAGCAGTACTTC	CASSPRIAYEQYF
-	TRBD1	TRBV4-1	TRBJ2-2	TGCGCCAGCAGCCAAGGACAGGGCCCGAACACCGGGGAGCTGTTTTTT	CASSQGQGPNTGELFF
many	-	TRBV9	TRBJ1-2	TGTGCCAGCAGCGGGGGAAGCCCAAGGGGCTATGGCTACACCTTC	CASSGGSPRGYGYTF
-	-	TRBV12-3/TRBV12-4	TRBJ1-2	TGTGCCAGCAGCCAAGATCGCCAGGTGGAGGGCTACACCTTC	CASSQDRQVEGYTF
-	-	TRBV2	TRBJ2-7	TGTGCCAGCAGAACACAGGGTTTTTACGAGCAGTACTTC	CASRTQGFYEQYF
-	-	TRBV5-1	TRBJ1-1	TGTGCCAGCAGCTTCTGGATGGACACTGAAGCTTTCTTT	CASSFWMDTEAFF
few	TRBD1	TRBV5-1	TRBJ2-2	TGCGCCAGCAGCTTCAGGACAGGGAACACCGGGGAGCTGTTTTTT	CASSFRTGNTGELFF
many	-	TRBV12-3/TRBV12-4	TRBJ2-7	TGTGCCAGCAGCCTCCACCAGCACTACGAGCAGTACTTC	CASSLHQHYEQYF
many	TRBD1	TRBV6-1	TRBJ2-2	TGTGCCAGCAGTGACCGGACAGGGGTCACCGGGGAGCTGTTTTTT	CASSDRTGVTGELFF
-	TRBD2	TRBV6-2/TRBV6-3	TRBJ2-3	TGTGCCAGCAGGCCGACTAGCGGGGGGGGCCAGGCAGATACGCAGTATTTT	CASRPTSGGGQADTQYF
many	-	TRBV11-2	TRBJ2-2	TGTGCCAGCAGCTTAATGGGACCCATCACCGGGGAGCTGTTTTTT	CASSLMGPITGELFF
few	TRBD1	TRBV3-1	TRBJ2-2	TGTGCCAGCAGCTTCAGGGGGCTGGACACCGGGGAGCTGTTTTTT	CASSFRGLDTGELFF
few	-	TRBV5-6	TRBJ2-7	TGTGCCAGCAGCTTGTTTGGGGGGCCCATCGAGCAGTACTTC	CASSLFGGPIEQYF
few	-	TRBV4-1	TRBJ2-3	TGCGCCAGCAGCCAGCCTAGTGATACGCAGTATTTT	CASSQPSDTQYF
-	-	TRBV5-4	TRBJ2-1	TGTGCCAGCAGTCCTGACCAGGGGAAATCTTACAATGAGCAGTTCTTC	CASSPDQGKSYNEQFF
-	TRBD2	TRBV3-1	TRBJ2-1	TGTGCCAGCAGCTTGGGACTAGCGGGGGGGAGTAATGAGCAGTTCTTC	CASSLGLAGGSNEQFF
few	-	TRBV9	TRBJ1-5	TGTGCCAGCAGCTCAGGAGCTTTGAGCAATCAGCCCCAGCATTTT	CASSSGALSNQPQHF
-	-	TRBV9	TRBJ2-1	TGTGCCAGCGCTGGGGGGGGCGCCTACAATGAGCAGTTCTTC	CASAGGGAYNEQFF
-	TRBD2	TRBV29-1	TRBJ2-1	TGCAGCGTTGTGCTAGCGGGGGGCATATTCCACTTCTTC	CSVVLAGGIFHFF
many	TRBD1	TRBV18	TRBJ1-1	TGTGCCAGCGCGACAGGGGTGAACACTGAAGCTTTCTTT	CASATGVNTEAFF
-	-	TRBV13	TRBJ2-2	TGTGCCAGCAGCTTAGGGAAGGGGGAGCTGTTTTTT	CASSLGKGELFF
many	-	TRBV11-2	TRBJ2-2	TGTGCCAGCAGTCAGGGCGGCTATAACGGGGAGCTGTTTTTT	CASSQGGYNGELFF
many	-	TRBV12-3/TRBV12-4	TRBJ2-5	TGTGCCAGCAGTTCCACAGGATTCCAAGAGACCCAGTACTTC	CASSSTGFQETQYF
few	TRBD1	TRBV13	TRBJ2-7	TGTGCCAGCAGCTTAGACGGGACAGATTACGAGCAGTACTTC	CASSLDGTDYEQYF
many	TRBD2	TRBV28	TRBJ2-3	TGTGCCAGCAGTTCCCCCCGAGCGGGGGCCACAGATACGCAGTATTTT	CASSSPRAGATDTQYF
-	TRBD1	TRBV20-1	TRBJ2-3	TGCAGTGCTACCGGGACAGGGGGCTCCACGGACACAGATACGCAGTATTTT	CSATGTGGSTDTDTQYF
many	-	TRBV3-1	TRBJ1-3	TGTGCCAGCAGCCAAGATCTTGCCCGGACCTCTGGAAACACCATATATTTT	CASSQDLARTSGNTIYF
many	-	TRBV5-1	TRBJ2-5	TGCGCCAGCAGCTCCGAGGGGGGCGGAGAGACCCAGTACTTC	CASSSEGGGETQYF
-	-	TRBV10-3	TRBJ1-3	TGTGCCATCAGTGAGTTGGGACGGAGCTCTGGAAACACCATATATTTT	CAISELGRSSGNTIYF
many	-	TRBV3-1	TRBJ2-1	TGTGCCAGCAGCCATGACGATGGTGAGCAGTTCTTC	CASSHDDGEQFF
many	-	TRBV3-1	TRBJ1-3	TGTGCCAGCAGCTATATTACGGGGGCTGGAAACACCATATATTTT	CASSYITGAGNTIYF
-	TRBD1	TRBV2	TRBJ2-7	TGTGCCAGCAGTGAAGCCGGGTGGGACAGAACCTACGAGCAGTACTTC	CASSEAGWDRTYEQYF
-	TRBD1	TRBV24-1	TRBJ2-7	TGTGCCACCAGTGACAAGGGACAGGGCTACGAGCAGTACTTC	CATSDKGQGYEQYF
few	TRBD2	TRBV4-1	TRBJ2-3	TGCGCCAGCAGCCAGCGACAAGCGGGGGGGGTGGTAGCAGATACGCAGTATTTT	CASSQRQAGGVVADTQYF
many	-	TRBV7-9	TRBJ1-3	TGTGCCAGCAGCTCCCCCTCTGGAAACACCATATATTTT	CASSSPSGNTIYF
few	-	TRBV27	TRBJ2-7	TGTGCCAGCAGTTTAACCGGGCCGTCCTACGAGCAGTACTTC	CASSLTGPSYEQYF
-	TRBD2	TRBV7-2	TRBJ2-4	TGTGCCAGCAGCTTAGAGGGTCTAGCGGACTCCAAAAACATTCAGTACTTC	CASSLEGLADSKNIQYF